This T cell receptor beta chain was found in a study of blood T cell repertoires in COVID-19. Looking at the study overall: Acute-phase and convalescent COVID-19 samples originated in the United States, Italy and Spain.

Trimming left V 6 bases short and J 0 bases short, with 12 bases between. The germline V gene has CDR1 SGHDN and CDR2 FVKESK. This CDR3 has 14 residues. Sequenced by immunoSEQ multiplex PCR; TCRdb stores in-frame clones only, minus some. This sample carries just over 300,000 clones, approximately 89% of them seen once, and the ten largest clones take 1.5% to 2%. Sequenced input: peripheral blood. The V gene is TRBV14, the J gene TRBJ2-7; a possible D gene is TRBD1 (6 bases). The TCR originated in a woman aged 25 to 39 with COVID-19, enrolled during active disease. CDR3 nucleotides: TGTGCCAGCAGTCCCGACAGGAACTCCTACGAGCAGTACTTC. Translated, it gives CASSPDRNSYEQYF.